Sequencing of this T cell receptor beta chain was carried out in a study of CD8 T cells in Susac syndrome (dated by TCRdb to between 2018 and 2020). The study in broad terms: Repertoire sequencing was used to test whether CD8+ T cell activation and differentiation in Susac syndrome was antigen driven. What the research found in general, with its limitations: The number of individuals in the TCR sequencing and HLA analysis was acknowledged as relatively small.

Turning to this clonotype: Its antigen target is currently unknown. No base qualities exist here, and no much larger clone lies one base off it.

The CDR3, from cysteine to phenylalanine, totals 16 residues. Here the CDR3 DNA is all that survives: 48 bases in frame from base 1. According to the germline V gene, CDR1 reads SGHRS and CDR2 reads YFSETQ. The V and J ends are trimmed by 0 bases and 0 bases, leaving 10 bases between them. RNA was extracted using the RNeasy kit, and about 0.5 to 1 ug of the RNA was reverse transcribed with random hexamers. The immunoSEQ multiplex PCR assay, which covers 54 Vbeta and 13 Jbeta segments, was used to amplify TCR beta CDR3 regions. PCR amplification bias was corrected using a synthetic template baseline for primer optimization and computational correction. Concerning the study's data processing: Reads were annotated to V, D and J genes according to IMGT and were analyzed with immunoSEQ Analyzer, with only productive sequences retained. Clonality was calculated as one minus the Shannon entropy normalized by log2 of the number of productive unique sequences. For each patient and control, public and private clones were evaluated within the 100 most prevalent clones. Clones were defined as Susac-specific when absent from the healthy and MS cohorts, from 1052 published viral clones and from other ImmuneACCESS disease sequences. The public sequencing data were trimmed at Q25 with fastp and processed into clonotypes with MiXCR by TCRdb, which kept only in-frame beta chains. One record per CDR3 amino acid sequence lists the most common genes and DNA. It is TCRdb's table, rather than the study itself, that gives the V and J calls and clone size. The sample contains about 130,000 distinct CDR3 sequences, nearly 95% of them found a single time. The top ten hold roughly 0.12% of the sample.

Peripheral blood CD8+ and CD4+ T cells from healthy donors, Susac syndrome patients and multiple sclerosis patients were profiled using high-throughput TCR beta sequencing. Healthy donors were included as age- and sex-matched controls. Bulk CD8+ and CD4+ T cells were purified magnetically by negative isolation, whereas CD8+ TEMRA cells were enriched by FACS. Blood was collected in EDTA tubes and processed within 24 hours, with PBMCs isolated through density gradient centrifugation. PBMCs destined for TCR sequencing were cryopreserved in liquid nitrogen and later thawed in a 37 °C water bath. A purity of at least 90% was achieved for sorted or isolated CD4+, CD8+ and CD8+ TEMRA cells.

The rearrangement combines TRBV5-1 with TRBJ1-5; the D gene assignment is ambiguous. The sequencing input was CD4+ T cells from PBMCs. This TCR was sampled from a human donor in good health. The DNA sequence reads TGCGCCAGCAGCTTGGAAGGGATGTATAGCAATCAGCCCCAGCATTTT. It encodes CASSLEGMYSNQPQHF.